The rows below give T cell receptor beta chains drawn from one sample of a study of beta chain features in type 1 diabetes. Sequencing was performed with immunoSEQ multiplex PCR; in TCRdb, only in-frame clones are kept and a portion is missing. The sample consists of 30,000 to 45,000 clones, approximately 60% of them appearing once. What was sequenced was Tregs from blood. These receptor sequences come from a woman aged 25 to 45 in good health. Both conserved end residues are part of each CDR3. Each record gives: J gene, clone size, D gene, CDR3 length, V gene, CDR3 DNA, CDR3 protein. A D gene is named only where the DNA matches it firmly. Size values are once, few and many counts, or a class for expanded clones, and some rows have none.

J: TRBJ1-2; size: NA; D: TRBD1; length: 14; V: TRBV7-2; DNA: TGTGCCAGCACCAACCAGGGGGCGGTCAGTGGCTACACCTTC; CDR3: CASTNQGAVSGYTF
J: TRBJ2-5; size: once; D: TRBD2; length: 16; V: TRBV7-2; DNA: TGTGCCAGCAGCCCTCCTGGCGGGAGGGCCCAGGAGACCCAGTACTTC; CDR3: CASSPPGGRAQETQYF
J: TRBJ1-3; size: few; D: NA; length: 15; V: TRBV5-4; DNA: TGTGCCAGCAGCTCGGAAAAGACAGCTGGAAACACCATATATTTT; CDR3: CASSSEKTAGNTIYF
J: TRBJ2-5; size: NA; D: NA; length: 12; V: TRBV2; DNA: TGTGCCAGCAGTGAGCCATTGAGGACCCAGTACTTC; CDR3: CASSEPLRTQYF
J: TRBJ2-7; size: NA; D: NA; length: 12; V: TRBV6-6; DNA: TGTGCCAGCAGTTACGTGACGGGGGGCGCAAACTTC; CDR3: CASSYVTGGANF
J: TRBJ1-5; size: once; D: TRBD1; length: 15; V: TRBV7-2; DNA: TGTGCCAGCAGCTTAACACAGGGGCGGAATCAGCCCCAGCATTTT; CDR3: CASSLTQGRNQPQHF
J: TRBJ2-7; size: NA; D: NA; length: 15; V: TRBV6-1; DNA: TGTGCCAGCAGTGAAGGTACCACAGCAAGCTACGAGCAGTACTTC; CDR3: CASSEGTTASYEQYF
J: TRBJ2-7; size: NA; D: NA; length: 12; V: TRBV18; DNA: TGTGCCAGCTCAAACCTCAGGGTCGAGCAGTACTTC; CDR3: CASSNLRVEQYF
J: TRBJ2-3; size: NA; D: NA; length: 15; V: TRBV5-1; DNA: TGCGCCAGCAGCATGAAAGGGGGGGGCGGAGATACGCAGTATTTT; CDR3: CASSMKGGGGDTQYF
J: TRBJ2-4; size: few; D: NA; length: 17; V: TRBV23-1; DNA: TGCGCCAGCAGTCAGGGGGGGACAGGAAGGGAGAAAAACATTCAGTACTTC; CDR3: CASSQGGTGREKNIQYF
J: TRBJ2-1; size: NA; D: TRBD2; length: 14; V: TRBV14; DNA: TGTGCCAGCAAACAAAGCGGGAGGTACAATGAGCAGTTCTTC; CDR3: CASKQSGRYNEQFF
J: TRBJ2-5; size: NA; D: TRBD1; length: 14; V: TRBV28; DNA: TGTGCCAGCAGTTTCCCTGACAGGGGGGAGACCCAGTACTTC; CDR3: CASSFPDRGETQYF
J: TRBJ2-4; size: NA; D: NA; length: 14; V: TRBV18; DNA: TGTGCCAGCTCCTCCGACTGGCGCGGAAACATTCAGTACTTC; CDR3: CASSSDWRGNIQYF
J: TRBJ2-7; size: NA; D: NA; length: 14; V: TRBV5-6; DNA: TGTGCCAGCAGCTTCACCAGGGCTTCCTACGAGCAGTACTTC; CDR3: CASSFTRASYEQYF
J: TRBJ1-5; size: NA; D: NA; length: 12; V: TRBV7-9; DNA: TGTGCCAGCAGCTTAGCGGGGGGTTCTCAGCATTTT; CDR3: CASSLAGGSQHF
J: TRBJ2-5; size: few; D: NA; length: 13; V: TRBV5-1; DNA: TGCGCCAGCAGCTTGGGACAGGTAGAGACCCAGTACTTC; CDR3: CASSLGQVETQYF
J: TRBJ2-7; size: once; D: TRBD2; length: 13; V: TRBV5-1; DNA: TGCGCCAGCAGCTTAGGTGGGAGGGCCTCGGCGTACTTC; CDR3: CASSLGGRASAYF
J: TRBJ1-2; size: NA; D: NA; length: 12; V: TRBV29-1; DNA: TGCAGCGCAGCAGGACTAGACTATGGCTACACCTTC; CDR3: CSAAGLDYGYTF
J: TRBJ2-7; size: NA; D: NA; length: 15; V: TRBV14; DNA: TGTGCCAGCAGCCCTTGGGTAGGAAGCGTCTACGAGCAGTACTTC; CDR3: CASSPWVGSVYEQYF
J: TRBJ1-1; size: NA; D: TRBD1; length: 14; V: TRBV6-6; DNA: TGTGCCAGCAGCCGGACAGGGAGGGGCACTGAAGCTTTCTTT; CDR3: CASSRTGRGTEAFF
J: TRBJ2-6; size: NA; D: NA; length: 16; V: TRBV15; DNA: TGTGCCACCAGCAGAGATCAGGTTTCAGGGGCCAACGTCCTGACTTTC; CDR3: CATSRDQVSGANVLTF
J: TRBJ1-4; size: few; D: TRBD1; length: 16; V: TRBV7-9; DNA: TGTGCCAGCAGCGCCGGGACAGGGGTCACTAATGAAAAACTGTTTTTT; CDR3: CASSAGTGVTNEKLFF
J: TRBJ1-5; size: NA; D: NA; length: 14; V: TRBV19; DNA: TGTGCCAGTAGTACACTTAACCAAGACAGGCCCCAGCATTTT; CDR3: CASSTLNQDRPQHF
J: TRBJ2-7; size: NA; D: TRBD2; length: 14; V: TRBV6-6; DNA: TGTGCCAGCAGTTACGCTAGCGGGAGTGACGAGCAGTACTTC; CDR3: CASSYASGSDEQYF
J: TRBJ2-2; size: NA; D: NA; length: 13; V: TRBV19; DNA: TGTGCCAGTGGACCACAGGGTCTTGGGGAGCTGTTTTTT; CDR3: CASGPQGLGELFF
J: TRBJ1-4; size: NA; D: TRBD1; length: 15; V: TRBV4-3; DNA: TGCGCCAGCAGCCTTCTACAGGGGCTAGGTGAAAAACTGTTTTTT; CDR3: CASSLLQGLGEKLFF
J: TRBJ2-7; size: NA; D: TRBD2; length: 15; V: TRBV7-7; DNA: TGTGCTAGCAGCTTACAGCGGGGTCACTCCTACGAGCAGTACTTC; CDR3: CASSLQRGHSYEQYF
J: TRBJ2-1; size: NA; D: TRBD1; length: 16; V: TRBV7-2; DNA: TGTGCCAGCAGCCTCCCCCTGGGGACAGGGTCCAATGAGCAGTTCTTC; CDR3: CASSLPLGTGSNEQFF
J: TRBJ1-2; size: few; D: NA; length: 13; V: TRBV2; DNA: TGTGCCAGCAGTGAGCAGGGGAGGGGTGGCTACACCTTC; CDR3: CASSEQGRGGYTF
J: TRBJ1-4; size: NA; D: NA; length: 15; V: TRBV7-9; DNA: TGTGCCAGCAGCTTAGAGGGGCCAACTAATGAAAAACTGTTTTTT; CDR3: CASSLEGPTNEKLFF
J: TRBJ2-3; size: once; D: NA; length: 11; V: TRBV27; DNA: TGTGCCGTCACAGGAAGGGGTACGCAGTATTTT; CDR3: CAVTGRGTQYF
J: TRBJ2-1; size: few; D: NA; length: 16; V: TRBV28; DNA: TGTGCCAGCAGTCTTAGGCCTAGGAGCTCCTACAATGAGCAGTTCTTC; CDR3: CASSLRPRSSYNEQFF
J: TRBJ2-3; size: NA; D: TRBD2; length: 16; V: TRBV6-6; DNA: TGTGCCAGCATCCCAAACGGACTAGCGGGAGAAGATACGCAGTATTTT; CDR3: CASIPNGLAGEDTQYF
J: TRBJ2-1; size: NA; D: TRBD2; length: 15; V: TRBV28; DNA: TGTGCCAGCACCCGACTAGCTCAAACCTACAATGAGCAGTTCTTC; CDR3: CASTRLAQTYNEQFF
J: TRBJ2-7; size: NA; D: NA; length: 14; V: TRBV19; DNA: TGTGCCAGTAGTAACTACAGGGATCTCCACGAGCAGTACTTC; CDR3: CASSNYRDLHEQYF
J: TRBJ1-5; size: NA; D: NA; length: 16; V: TRBV21-1; DNA: TGTGCCAGCAGCAAATTGGGGGGGCAGTACAATCAGCCCCAGCATTTT; CDR3: CASSKLGGQYNQPQHF
J: TRBJ2-1; size: NA; D: NA; length: 16; V: TRBV5-6; DNA: TGTGCCAGCAGCTTGCGTTGGGGGCTCACCTACAATGAGCAGTTCTTC; CDR3: CASSLRWGLTYNEQFF
J: TRBJ2-7; size: NA; D: TRBD2; length: 15; V: TRBV7-2; DNA: TGTGCCAGCAGCGCGGGACTAGCGGGGACCTACGAGCAGTACTTC; CDR3: CASSAGLAGTYEQYF
J: TRBJ2-4; size: NA; D: NA; length: 19; V: TRBV18; DNA: TGTGCCAGCTCACCGCACGCGCCCCGTAATAGCGCGGCCAAAAACATTCAGTACTTC; CDR3: CASSPHAPRNSAAKNIQYF
J: TRBJ2-7; size: NA; D: TRBD2; length: 17; V: TRBV5-6; DNA: TGTGCCAGCAGCCCGCCTAGGACTAGCGGGTGGTTGCACGAGCAGTACTTC; CDR3: CASSPPRTSGWLHEQYF
J: TRBJ2-7; size: NA; D: NA; length: 14; V: TRBV6-5; DNA: TGTGCCAGCAGTTACACAACTGGACAGTCAGAGCAGTACTTC; CDR3: CASSYTTGQSEQYF
J: TRBJ1-1; size: NA; D: NA; length: 13; V: TRBV27; DNA: TGTGCCAGCAGAAAAATAATGAACACTGAAGCTTTCTTT; CDR3: CASRKIMNTEAFF
J: TRBJ2-5; size: NA; D: TRBD1; length: 14; V: TRBV6-5; DNA: TGTGCCAGCAGTTACTCCGAGGGGGCAGAGACCCAGTACTTC; CDR3: CASSYSEGAETQYF
J: TRBJ2-1; size: NA; D: NA; length: 15; V: TRBV4-2; DNA: TGTGCCAGCACCCCACTAACGGGAGCCTCCAATGAGCAGTTCTTC; CDR3: CASTPLTGASNEQFF
J: TRBJ2-1; size: NA; D: TRBD1; length: 14; V: TRBV5-1; DNA: TGCGCCAGCAGCTTGGACAGGGGGCACAATGAGCAGTTCTTC; CDR3: CASSLDRGHNEQFF